The next 3 T cell receptor beta chains were all read from a single sample in a study of blood T cell repertoires in COVID-19. Some clones are missing from TCRdb's copy, which holds only in-frame ones; the method was immunoSEQ multiplex PCR. The sample has about 240,000 clones, more than 75% seen once. The sequencing input was peripheral blood. These receptors all come from a woman aged 55-75 years with active or convalescent COVID-19.

This chain links TRBV7-9 with TRBJ2-7; 8 bases are shared with TRBD2. From germline, CDR1 is SEHNR and CDR2 FQNEAQ (reference sequence). V trimming: 5 bases; J trimming: 1 base; junction bases outside the gene matches: 4. The CDR3 length is 14 residues. The CDR3 sequence is CASSPGGASYEQYF. The DNA of the CDR3 is TGTGCCAGCAGCCCCGGGGGGGCATCCTACGAGCAGTACTTC.

This rearrangement joins TRBV19 to TRBJ2-1; D not certain. Trimming took 2 bases from V and 0 from J, leaving 8 bases between them. CDR1 LNHDA and CDR2 SQIVND come from the germline V gene (reference sequence). This CDR3 is 15 amino acids long. The CDR3 nucleotides read TGTGCCAGTAGTATATGGCCAAGCTCCTACAATGAGCAGTTCTTC. Translated, it gives CASSIWPSSYNEQFF.

This chain connects TRBV11-3 to TRBJ2-2; no clear D. Trimming removed 3 bases from V and 6 bases from J, with 11 bases in between. Germline CDR1 SGHNT, CDR2 YENEEA. The CDR3 is made up of 14 amino acids. The DNA of the CDR3 is TGTGCCAGCAGCTTGATGAACAGCCCCGGGGAGCTGTTTTTT. The encoded protein is CASSLMNSPGELFF.